One sample yielded the 9 T cell receptor beta chains listed below, sequenced in a study of blood T cell repertoires in COVID-19. Some clones are missing from TCRdb's copy, which holds only in-frame ones; the method was immunoSEQ multiplex PCR. The repertoire includes hundreds of thousands of clones, around 87% of them detected once, and less than 1.6% sits in the top ten. Source material: peripheral blood. The origin of the receptors is a woman between 40 and 55 years old who had recovered from COVID-19.

V is TRBV6-5 and J is TRBJ1-4, with TRBD1 matching 9 bases. Germline CDR1 reads MNHEY; CDR2 reads SVGAGI. The CDR3 consists of 13 residues. V was clipped by 8 bases and J by 6 bases; unmatched bases: 4. The CDR3 region has the DNA TGTGCCAGCCTGGGACAGGGTGATGAAAAACTGTTTTTT. It specifies CASLGQGDEKLFF.

This rearrangement joins TRBV9 to TRBJ2-7, with 8 nucleotides matching TRBD2. The CDR3 consists of 15 residues. The J segment lost 2 bases and the V segment lost 0 bases, leaving 4 bases of the junction unmatched. Germline CDR1 and CDR2: SGDLS and YYNGEE. The CDR3 sequence is CASSVGGGLTYEQYF. The CDR3 DNA reads TGTGCCAGCAGCGTAGGCGGGGGGCTCACCTACGAGCAGTACTTC.

The chain carries TRBV2 and TRBJ1-4; 7 bases map to TRBD1. CDR1 SNHLY and CDR2 FYNNEI come from the germline V gene. The CDR3 loop spans 14 amino acids. Losses at the gene ends were 7 bases for V and 1 base for J; bases not matched to a gene: 3. In DNA form, the CDR3 reads TGTGCCAGCAACCGACAGGGAACTAATGAAAAACTGTTTTTT. Its protein product is CASNRQGTNEKLFF.

The chain has TRBV5-4 and TRBJ2-3; 10 bases agree with TRBD2. CDR3 length: 15 amino acids. J gave up 1 base and V 4 bases, and 3 bases lay outside the gene matches. Germline V gene data show CDR1 as SGHNT and CDR2 as YYREEE (reference sequence). This chain's CDR3 is CASSETSGGTDTQYF. The DNA of the CDR3 is TGTGCCAGCAGCGAAACTAGCGGGGGCACAGATACGCAGTATTTT.

This rearrangement joins TRBV29-1 to TRBJ2-7; weak D call: TRBD1 (6 bases). The CDR3 covers 16 residues. V lost 4 bases and J 8 bases, leaving 27 bases between the germline ends. Germline CDR1 is SQVTM and CDR2 is ANQGSEA. The DNA of the CDR3 is TGCAGCGTTGGGTTAAGGGGGACCAGGGGCCTCACGAAGCAGTACTTC. This translates into CSVGLRGTRGLTKQYF.

CDR3 in amino acids: CASSPETGGQPQHF. The CDR3 DNA reads as TGCGCCAGCAGTCCCGAGACAGGGGGACAGCCCCAGCATTTT. This chain links TRBV10-2 with TRBJ1-5; 9 nucleotides line up with TRBD1. Germline values: CDR1 WSHSY, CDR2 SAAADI. The CDR3 is made up of 14 amino acids. Germline trimming cut 5 bases from V and 7 bases from J; bases unmatched to any gene: 6.

The chain uses TRBV19 and TRBJ1-1; a weak D match, TRBD1 (6 bases). Deletions cut 9 bases from V and 0 bases from J, with 11 bases between. CDR3 length: 13 residues. CDR1 and CDR2 from the germline V gene are LNHDA and SQIVND (reference sequence). CDR3 loop: CASQDRMNTEAFF. CDR3 nucleotides: TGTGCCAGCCAAGACAGGATGAACACTGAAGCTTTCTTT.

This chain links TRBV29-1 with TRBJ2-3, with D tentatively TRBD1 (6 bases). The V end was cut by 7 bases, the J end by 15 bases, with 20 bases between. Germline CDR1 reads SQVTM; CDR2 reads ANQGSEA. There are 11 residues in the CDR3. CDR3 DNA sequence: TGCAGCGCGCGGACTGCGGACAGACACTATTTT. Translation gives CSARTADRHYF.

This clone has more than one count but fewer than ten. The V call is TRBV6-5, the J call TRBJ1-2, with D perhaps matching TRBD1 (6 bases). The V and J ends lost 6 bases and 4 bases respectively, with 9 bases between them. Germline V gives CDR1 MNHEY, CDR2 SVGAGI. This CDR3 spans 12 amino acids. The CDR3 spells CASRGAVYGYTF. CDR3 nucleotide sequence: TGTGCCAGCAGGGGGGCAGTCTATGGCTACACCTTC.